The T cell receptor beta chain described here comes from a study of technical replicates of blood from a handful of donors (dated by TCRdb to 2016 to 2017). Libraries were prepared through the immunoSEQ multiplex PCR assay. Here the immuneACCESS table is served through TCRdb, limited to in-frame sequences with V and J called. Missing clones are a known gap in these copies; in checked studies unresolved V genes cover under half, and the rest lacks a known reason. This sample has around 80,000 clones in its table, and about 98% of those were observed once. Together, the top ten hold roughly 0.15% of the sample. Of note for this clone: Its antigen is unknown. No much larger clone is present one base from it, and per-base qualities are unavailable.

V loses 3 bases, J loses 14 bases, and the germline ends lie 7 bases apart. The cysteine opens and the phenylalanine closes a CDR3 of 10 amino acids. The sequence is cut down to CDR3 DNA, 30 bases in frame from base 1. From a lookup of the germline V gene, CDR1 and CDR2 are MGHDK and SYGVNS. The source is a human donor in good health. What was sequenced was T cells isolated from PBMCs. The V and J segments used are TRBV25-1 and TRBJ1-4; the D gene cannot be named for sure. The DNA sequence is TGTGCCAGCAGTGACAGGAAGCTGTTTTTT. Its protein is CASSDRKLFF.